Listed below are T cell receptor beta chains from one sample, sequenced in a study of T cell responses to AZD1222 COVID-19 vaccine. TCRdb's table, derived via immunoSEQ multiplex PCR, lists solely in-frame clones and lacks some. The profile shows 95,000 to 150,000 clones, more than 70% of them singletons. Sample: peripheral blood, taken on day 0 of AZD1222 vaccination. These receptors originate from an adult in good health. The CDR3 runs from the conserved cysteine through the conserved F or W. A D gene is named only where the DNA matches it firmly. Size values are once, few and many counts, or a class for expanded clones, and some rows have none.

CASGWGRNIGSNQPQHF,TGTGCCAGCGGTTGGGGACGGAATATTGGTAGCAATCAGCCCCAGCATTTT,TRBV28,few,NA,TRBJ1-5
CASSFGDSNQPQHF,TGCGCCAGCAGCTTTGGGGATAGCAATCAGCCCCAGCATTTT,TRBV5-1,NA,NA,TRBJ1-5
CASTPPQGQRGHEKLFF,TGTGCCAGCACACCACCCCAGGGACAGAGGGGGCATGAAAAACTGTTTTTT,TRBV28,NA,TRBD1,TRBJ1-4
CASSVGLAGGYNEQFF,TGTGCCAGCAGCGTAGGGCTAGCGGGAGGTTACAATGAGCAGTTCTTC,TRBV9,NA,TRBD2,TRBJ2-1
CSVWPSDTEAFF,TGCAGCGTTTGGCCCTCGGACACTGAAGCTTTCTTT,TRBV29-1,NA,NA,TRBJ1-1
CASSSGKGYGYTF,TGTGCCAGCAGCTCAGGCAAGGGCTATGGCTACACCTTC,TRBV7-3,NA,NA,TRBJ1-2
CASSDGGAGFNEQFF,TGCGCCAGCAGTGACGGGGGGGCGGGTTTCAATGAGCAGTTCTTC,TRBV10-1,NA,TRBD2,TRBJ2-1
CASSQDRVAGELFF,TGCGCCAGCAGCCAAGATAGGGTGGCCGGGGAGCTGTTTTTT,TRBV4-1,NA,NA,TRBJ2-2
CASSQGHMDYEQYF,TGCGCCAGCAGCCAAGGTCACATGGACTACGAGCAGTACTTC,TRBV4-1,NA,NA,TRBJ2-7
CASSPRPPGYSNQPQHF,TGTGCCAGCAGCCCACGGCCCCCGGGATATAGCAATCAGCCCCAGCATTTT,TRBV7-2,NA,NA,TRBJ1-5
CASSPGQFNTEAFF,TGTGCCAGCAGCCCGGGTCAGTTTAACACTGAAGCTTTCTTT,TRBV5-4,NA,NA,TRBJ1-1
CASSRAGVFSGELFF,TGTGCCAGTAGCCGGGCGGGGGTTTTCTCCGGGGAGCTGTTTTTT,TRBV19,NA,TRBD2,TRBJ2-2
CATSTQSSYNSPLHF,TGTGCCACCAGCACCCAGAGCTCCTATAATTCACCCCTCCACTTT,TRBV15,NA,NA,TRBJ1-6
CASSPQGGTDTQYF,TGTGCCAGCAGTCCTCAGGGGGGCACAGATACGCAGTATTTT,TRBV7-2,NA,TRBD1,TRBJ2-3
CASSPGVVAIYF,TGTGCCAGCTCACCGGGAGTAGTTGCCATATATTTT,TRBV18,NA,NA,TRBJ1-3
CASSPWGSPYSPLHF,TGTGCCAGCAGCCCTTGGGGGTCTCCCTATTCACCCCTCCACTTT,TRBV5-6,NA,NA,TRBJ1-6
CSVEDRDRELNEQFF,TGCAGCGTTGAAGATCGGGACAGGGAGTTGAATGAGCAGTTCTTC,TRBV29-1,few,TRBD1,TRBJ2-1
CASTPSGTYNSPLHF,TGTGCCAGCACACCCTCGGGAACTTATAATTCACCCCTCCACTTT,TRBV28,NA,NA,TRBJ1-6
CASSVEGYEKLFF,TGTGCCAGCAGCGTAGAGGGTTATGAAAAACTGTTTTTT,TRBV9,NA,NA,TRBJ1-4
CASSQSGGNSYEQYF,TGTGCCAGCAGCCAGTCAGGGGGGAACTCCTACGAGCAGTACTTC,TRBV3-1/TRBV3-2,NA,NA,TRBJ2-7
CASSRKPSVVGSQYF,TGTGCCAGCAGCCGAAAGCCTAGCGTGGTTGGATCGCAGTATTTT,TRBV9,NA,NA,TRBJ2-3
CASSSTRDFYEQYF,TGTGCCAGCAGCTCGACCCGGGACTTCTACGAGCAGTACTTC,TRBV7-2,NA,NA,TRBJ2-7
CASSLTRQGWSTGELFF,TGTGCCAGCAGCTTAACCCGACAGGGGTGGAGCACCGGGGAGCTGTTTTTT,TRBV7-3,few,TRBD1,TRBJ2-2
CASSVGGRSNYGYTF,TGTGCCAGCAGCGTAGGGGGACGGTCAAACTATGGCTACACCTTC,TRBV9,NA,NA,TRBJ1-2
CASTFSGVWQPQHF,TGTGCCAGTACGTTCAGCGGGGTTTGGCAGCCCCAGCATTTT,TRBV19,NA,NA,TRBJ1-5
CASSQQTDSYEQYF,TGTGCCAGCAGCCAACAGACAGACTCCTACGAGCAGTACTTC,TRBV7-6,NA,NA,TRBJ2-7
CASSPRQGMNTIYF,TGTGCCAGCAGCCCCCGACAGGGAATGAACACCATATATTTT,TRBV9,NA,TRBD1,TRBJ1-3
CASTTGQGWTEAFF,TGTGCCAGCACTACGGGACAGGGGTGGACTGAAGCTTTCTTT,TRBV6-5,NA,TRBD1,TRBJ1-1
CASSLGGDGYTF,TGTGCCAGCAGCTTAGGGGGCGACGGCTACACCTTC,TRBV7-9,NA,NA,TRBJ1-2
CASRRQGSGGYTF,TGTGCCAGCAGACGACAGGGGTCTGGTGGCTACACCTTC,TRBV13,NA,TRBD1,TRBJ1-2
CASRVGNYNEQFF,TGTGCCAGCAGGGTGGGAAACTACAATGAGCAGTTCTTC,TRBV12-3/TRBV12-4,NA,NA,TRBJ2-1
CASSLGQREQYF,TGTGCCAGCAGCTTGGGACAACGCGAGCAGTACTTC,TRBV5-6,NA,NA,TRBJ2-7
CASSYSSLETYGYTF,TGTGCCAGCAGTTACTCGAGTCTGGAAACCTATGGCTACACCTTC,TRBV6-2/TRBV6-3,NA,NA,TRBJ1-2
CASSEFGAGDNGYTF,TGTGCCAGCAGTGAATTTGGCGCAGGGGATAATGGCTACACCTTC,TRBV25-1,NA,NA,TRBJ1-2
CASSLAGTPNIQYF,TGTGCCAGCAGCTTAGCGGGGACCCCAAACATTCAGTACTTC,TRBV7-8,NA,NA,TRBJ2-4
CASSFATFQYSPLHF,TGTGCCAGCAGTTTTGCGACCTTCCAGTATTCACCCCTCCACTTT,TRBV28,few,NA,TRBJ1-6
CASSGGGLEQYF,TGTGCCAGCAGTGGCGGGGGTCTCGAGCAGTACTTC,TRBV27,NA,TRBD2,TRBJ2-7
CASTPAGAGDEKLFF,TGTGCCAGCACCCCGGCAGGGGCGGGGGATGAAAAACTGTTTTTT,TRBV28,NA,NA,TRBJ1-4
CASSRGGNQPQHF,TGTGCCAGCAGTCGTGGGGGCAATCAGCCCCAGCATTTT,TRBV12-3/TRBV12-4,NA,NA,TRBJ1-5
CATPARDSRGFF,TGCGCCACCCCGGCCCGGGACAGTCGAGGGTTCTTC,TRBV23-1,NA,TRBD1,TRBJ2-1
CASSPGPGQGQKLFF,TGTGCCAGCAGCCCGGGGCCGGGACAGGGACAAAAACTGTTTTTT,TRBV5-4,many,TRBD1,TRBJ1-4
CASSLAVGTPQETQYF,TGCGCCAGCAGCTTGGCCGTCGGGACACCCCAAGAGACCCAGTACTTC,TRBV5-1,NA,NA,TRBJ2-5
CASSVGPGDTGELFF,TGTGCCAGCAGCGTAGGCCCCGGGGACACCGGGGAGCTGTTTTTT,TRBV9,NA,NA,TRBJ2-2
CASSTGGYNNEKLFF,TGTGCCAGCAGTACTGGGGGCTATAATAATGAAAAACTGTTTTTT,TRBV6-5,NA,NA,TRBJ1-4
CAWKGGNSPLHF,TGTGCCTGGAAGGGCGGCAATTCACCCCTCCACTTT,TRBV30,NA,NA,TRBJ1-6
CAIKQGAGANVLTF,TGTGCCATCAAACAGGGGGCTGGGGCCAACGTCCTGACTTTC,TRBV3-1/TRBV3-2,once,TRBD1,TRBJ2-6
CSVGGGLTGELFF,TGCAGCGTGGGAGGGGGGCTCACCGGGGAGCTGTTTTTT,TRBV29-1,NA,NA,TRBJ2-2
CASRLAGVGRSSEEVDGYTF,TGTGCAAGTCGCTTAGCGGGCGTGGGCAGATCCTCTGAGGAGGTTGATGGCTACACCTTC,TRBV12-2,NA,NA,TRBJ1-2
CASSLGTDPNGYTF,TGCGCCAGCAGCTTGGGGACAGACCCCAATGGCTACACCTTC,TRBV5-1,NA,NA,TRBJ1-2
CASSQEGTGSYEQYF,TGTGCCAGCAGTCAGGAGGGTACCGGGTCCTACGAGCAGTACTTC,TRBV28,NA,NA,TRBJ2-7